This T cell receptor beta chain was observed in a study of blood T cell repertoires in COVID-19. About the research overall: Some COVID-19 samples were acute and others convalescent; all came from the United States, Italy and Spain.

The V gene lost 8 bases and the J gene lost 1 base, with 14 bases spanning the gap. CDR3 length: 14 amino acids. CDR1 and CDR2 from the germline V gene are MNHEY and SMNVEV (reference sequence). TCRdb keeps only in-frame clones here, not all; method: immunoSEQ multiplex PCR. This sample yields a few hundred thousand clones, of which around 80% are seen a single time; roughly 3.2% belongs to the top ten. The clonotype originates from a woman younger than 30 with acute or convalescent COVID-19. The specimen sequenced was peripheral blood. The rearrangement uses TRBV27 and TRBJ1-1; D gene unclear. CDR3 protein: CASSLSRGNTEAFF. For the CDR3, the DNA is TGTGCCAGCTCATTAAGTCGGGGGAACACTGAAGCTTTCTTT.